The rows below give T cell receptor beta chains drawn from one sample of a study of cytomegalovirus exposure and HLA in healthy donors. Profiling relied on immunoSEQ multiplex PCR, and the TCRdb table lists in-frame clones only, not all of them. The repertoire has about 200,000 clones, over 65% of them found once; the top ten carry less than 3.5%. The sample comprised PBMCs. These receptors originate from a woman aged 25 to 45 in good health and CMV-seronegative. Both conserved end residues are part of each CDR3. D genes are given only for firm matches. The size field is filled for only some rows; it gives once, few, many or a size class.

TRBJ2-5	TRBV6-5	few	.	TGTGCCAGCAGTAGTAGGCTAGTTGAGAAGACCCAGTACTTC	CASSSRLVEKTQYF
TRBJ2-7	TRBV2	.	TRBD2	TGTGCCAGCAGTGAAGGGACTAGTTTCTACGAGCAGTACTTC	CASSEGTSFYEQYF
TRBJ2-1	TRBV5-1	.	TRBD1	TGCGCCAGCAGCTTGGAAGCCCGGGACAGGGGAGGGGATGAGCAGTTCTTC	CASSLEARDRGGDEQFF
TRBJ2-6	TRBV15	few	.	TGTGCCACCAGCAGAGGTCAAGGGGCTGGGGCCAACGTCCTGACTTTC	CATSRGQGAGANVLTF
TRBJ1-2	TRBV7-9	.	TRBD1	TGTGCCAGCAGCTTAGGCAGGGGGAATGGCTACACCTTC	CASSLGRGNGYTF
TRBJ1-3	TRBV7-8	.	.	TGTGCCAGCAGCCCCTGGGCGGGACGGGACTCTGGAAACACCATATATTTT	CASSPWAGRDSGNTIYF
TRBJ2-7	TRBV7-2	few	TRBD1	TGTGCCAGCAGCCCGGGACAGGGGTTCCGCTACGAGCAGTACTTC	CASSPGQGFRYEQYF
TRBJ1-2	TRBV29-1	.	TRBD1	TGCAGCGTGATACCGGGACAGGGGTATCTTTATGGCTACACCTTC	CSVIPGQGYLYGYTF
TRBJ1-2	TRBV5-4	.	.	TGTGCCAGCAGGATGGGCACGGTTAACTATGGCTACACCTTC	CASRMGTVNYGYTF
TRBJ1-3	TRBV5-1	.	TRBD1	TGCGCCAGCAGCTTGGCGGGACAGGGGTTTGGAAACACCATATATTTT	CASSLAGQGFGNTIYF
TRBJ2-3	TRBV7-6	.	TRBD2	TGTGCCAGCAGCAGACTAGCGGTTAGCACAGATACGCAGTATTTT	CASSRLAVSTDTQYF
TRBJ2-5	TRBV5-1	few	TRBD2	TGCGCCAGCAGCTTGATGGCTAGCGGGAGTTTGGAGACCCAGTACTTC	CASSLMASGSLETQYF
TRBJ1-2	TRBV4-1	few	TRBD1	TGCGCCAGCAGCCCGGGGACAGCCTATGGCTACACCTTC	CASSPGTAYGYTF
TRBJ2-4	TRBV7-9	.	TRBD1	TGTGCCAGCAGCGCAGACAGGGTTCTAGCCAAAAACATTCAGTACTTC	CASSADRVLAKNIQYF
TRBJ2-7	TRBV2	.	TRBD1	TGTGCCAGCTTGGACAGGGGAGGCTCCTACGAGCAGTACTTC	CASLDRGGSYEQYF
TRBJ2-7	TRBV7-9	.	.	TGTTCCAGCAGCTGGAGAGGCTACGAGCAGTACTTC	CSSSWRGYEQYF
TRBJ2-3	TRBV19	.	TRBD2	TGTGCCAGTAGTATAACTAGCGGGGGACTCACAGATACGCAGTATTTT	CASSITSGGLTDTQYF
TRBJ2-3	TRBV28	.	.	TGTGCCAGCAGCCCCCTTAGAGTCGCAGATACGCAGTATTTT	CASSPLRVADTQYF
TRBJ2-5	TRBV5-1	.	TRBD1	TGCGCCAGCAGTCTCCTCTCACAGGGGGAGACCCAGTACTTC	CASSLLSQGETQYF
TRBJ2-7	TRBV7-9	.	.	TGTTCCAGCAGCGACCCTCGGGGAAAGGGCATCTACGAGCAGTACTTC	CSSSDPRGKGIYEQYF
TRBJ2-4	TRBV20-1	once	.	TGCAGTGCTAGACCCCTAGAGAATCAGTACTTC	CSARPLENQYF
TRBJ1-2	TRBV13	few	.	TGTGCCAGCAGCTTAGCCCTCTATCCGGGGGGGAACTATGGCTACACCTTC	CASSLALYPGGNYGYTF
TRBJ1-1	TRBV2	.	TRBD1	TGTGCCAGCAGTAGGGACAGGGGAACTGAAGCTTTCTTT	CASSRDRGTEAFF
TRBJ2-7	TRBV19	.	TRBD2	TGTGCCAGTAGTGTAAGCGGGAGCTCCTACGAGCAGTACTTC	CASSVSGSSYEQYF
TRBJ2-3	TRBV5-1	.	TRBD2	TGCGCCAGCAGCTTGCCAGCGGAGCGGGGTAGGACAGATACGCAGTATTTT	CASSLPAERGRTDTQYF
TRBJ2-7	TRBV27	many	TRBD2	TGTGCCAGCAGTCCCTCCGGGACTAATCCCTACGAGCAGTACTTC	CASSPSGTNPYEQYF
TRBJ2-7	TRBV6-6	.	TRBD2	TGTGCCAGCAGACAGCAAGGACTAGCGGGGGCCTACGAGCAGTACTTC	CASRQQGLAGAYEQYF
TRBJ2-7	TRBV29-1	.	TRBD1	TGCAGCGCCTTACCGACAGGGAGCTACGAGCAGTACTTC	CSALPTGSYEQYF
TRBJ1-3	TRBV15	.	TRBD1	TGTGCCACCAGCAGAGGCCGGACAGGTCTGCGAAACACCATATATTTT	CATSRGRTGLRNTIYF